The 22 T cell receptor beta chains presented below share a single source sample, sequenced in a study of Ad26.COV2.S vaccination and SARS-CoV-2 variants. Treatment in this sample: 19 received Ad26.COV2.S at low or high dose, single or two shots; roughly five received placebo; per-sample allocation not given. Sampling took place 63 days after the first vaccine or placebo injection. Here immunoSEQ multiplex PCR was the method, and the copy in TCRdb shows in-frame clones only, minus some. The table has hundreds of thousands of clones, about 80% seen once; the top ten hold roughly 7.4%. The sequences come from peripheral blood, collected in a trial of Ad26.COV2.S vaccine versus placebo. These receptors were obtained from a person aged 18-65 years who received the Ad26.COV2.S COVID-19 vaccine or a placebo.

J is TRBJ2-7 and V is TRBV28, with unresolved D. CDR1 and CDR2 from the germline V gene are MDHEN and SYDVKM. This CDR3 has 14 amino acids. Trimming removed 2 bases at V and 4 bases at J, with 12 bases between. The CDR3 nucleotides are TGTGCCAGCAGTTTACTCCCTGGGCCTTACGAGCAGTACTTC. It specifies CASSLLPGPYEQYF.

Of note for this clone: At the DNA level, this CDR3 is encoded by other sequences in the same sample as well. The chain recombines TRBV12-3 or TRBV12-4 with TRBJ1-1, with D possibly matching TRBD1 (6 bases). V lost 3 bases, J lost 4 bases, and 9 bases lay in between. The CDR3 runs 13 residues. The CDR3 region has the DNA TGTGCCAGCAGTTTTGGGGGCGGCACTGAAGCTTTCTTT. The encoded protein is CASSFGGGTEAFF.

This sequence joins TRBV6-5 and TRBJ1-1, with D uncertain. The germline CDR1 and CDR2 sequences are MNHEY and SVGAGI. The CDR3 runs to 13 residues. V shed 0 bases and J shed 7 bases, with 9 bases lying between them. For the CDR3, the DNA is TGTGCCAGCAGTTACTCGCCATACATTGAAGCTTTCTTT. It yields the protein CASSYSPYIEAFF.

CDR3 residues: CATSEPVVWGNTEAFF. CDR3 DNA: TGTGCCACCAGTGAACCGGTCGTTTGGGGGAACACTGAAGCTTTCTTT. The rearrangement links TRBV24-1 to TRBJ1-1; D not certain. Germline V gives CDR1 KGHDR, CDR2 SFDVKD. Between the trimmed V and J ends, which lost 4 bases and 1 base, there was a span of 15 bases. This CDR3 is 16 amino acids long.

This chain uses TRBV18 with TRBJ1-5, with 7 bases lining up with TRBD1. Trimming removed 3 bases from V and 9 bases from J; junction bases left unmatched: 14. This CDR3 is 16 amino acids long. Germline V gene data show CDR1 as KGHSH and CDR2 as LQKENI. The CDR3 protein is CASSPADRRSPVPQHF. CDR3 DNA sequence: TGTGCCAGCTCACCCGCGGACAGGCGCTCCCCCGTGCCCCAGCATTTT.

CDR3 nucleotides: TGTGCCAGTAGTATAGATCGACGGGGACTTTTCCAGCCCCAGCATTTT. Protein product: CASSIDRRGLFQPQHF. J is TRBJ1-5 and V is TRBV19; maybe TRBD1 (5 bases). The CDR3 loop spans 16 amino acids. Looked up from germline, CDR1 is LNHDA and CDR2 is SQIVND (reference sequence). Trimming cost V 0 bases and J 7 bases, with 16 bases left between them.

The chain recombines TRBV24-1 with TRBJ2-7, with TRBD2 as a possible D gene (6 bases). The germline V and J ends were trimmed by 2 bases and 4 bases, with 14 bases remaining between them. The V gene's germline CDR1 is KGHDR and CDR2 SFDVKD. This CDR3 comprises 15 residues. In nucleotides, the CDR3 is TGTGCCACCAGTGATTGGCGGGGCTCGGTGTACGAGCAGTACTTC. Translation: CATSDWRGSVYEQYF.

The chain recombines TRBV6-6 with TRBJ1-2, with 12 bases lining up with TRBD1. The CDR3 extends over 16 amino acids. CDR1 is MNHNY and CDR2 is SVGAGI in the germline V gene (reference sequence). J was trimmed by 6 bases and V by 5 bases; bases with no gene match: 10. As DNA, the CDR3 is TGTGCCAGCAGTCAGGGGGACAGGGGGCGGTCGGATGGCTACACCTTC. Amino acid sequence: CASSQGDRGRSDGYTF.

The chain links TRBV7-9 to TRBJ2-3; D perhaps matches TRBD2 (6 bases). Germline CDR1 reads SEHNR; CDR2 reads FQNEAQ (reference sequence). The CDR3 length is 15 residues. V gave up 4 bases and J gave up 3 bases, with 14 bases separating them. This chain's CDR3 is CASSSSGVGTDTQYF. The CDR3 bases are TGTGCCAGCAGCTCCTCGGGAGTAGGTACAGATACGCAGTATTTT.

The gene calls are TRBV13 and TRBJ1-1; D is uncertain. Germline loops: CDR1 PRHDT, CDR2 FYEKMQ (reference sequence). The CDR3 sequence is 12 residues long. Trimming left V 1 base short and J 8 bases short, with 8 bases between. The CDR3 DNA follows: TGTGCCAGCAGCTTAGTAGCCGGCGAAGCTTTCTTT. Amino acid sequence: CASSLVAGEAFF.

The gene calls are TRBV25-1 and TRBJ2-2; D unclear. This CDR3 region has 15 residues. V dropped 2 bases and J dropped 3 bases, with 10 bases sitting between them. Germline values: CDR1 MGHDK, CDR2 SYGVNS. CDR3 DNA: TGTGCCAGCAGTGAAATGGGGAAGGACACCGGGGAGCTGTTTTTT. Amino acids: CASSEMGKDTGELFF.

The rearrangement joins TRBV5-1 to TRBJ2-2; D is ambiguous. Germline V lookup: CDR1 SGHRS, CDR2 YFSETQ. Trimming cost V 0 bases and J 5 bases, with 11 bases left between them. There are 15 residues in the CDR3. In nucleotides, the CDR3 is TGCGCCAGCAGCTTGGGCTCGAGGACGACCGGGGAGCTGTTTTTT. Protein sequence: CASSLGSRTTGELFF. The full variable domain, completed using reference TRBV5-1 and TRBJ2-2, is KAGVTQTPRYLIKTRGQQVTLSCSPISGHRSVSWYQQTPGQGLQFLFEYFSETQRNKGNFPGRFSGRQFSNSRSEMNVSTLELGDSALYLCASSLGSRTTGELFFGEGSRLTVL.

The gene calls are TRBV7-9 and TRBJ1-2; a weak D match, TRBD1 (6 bases). Germline V gene lookup returns CDR1 SEHNR and CDR2 FQNEAQ (reference sequence). The CDR3 runs 11 residues. This chain's CDR3 is CASPQGAGYTF. The CDR3 DNA follows: TGTGCTAGCCCACAGGGAGCAGGCTACACCTTC.

This clone has just a few counts. The rearrangement links TRBV5-4 to TRBJ1-3; 7 bases map to TRBD1. Germline V gene sequence: CDR1 SGHNT, CDR2 YYREEE (reference sequence). The CDR3 spans 15 residues. V shed 6 bases, J shed 2 bases, and the junction held 8 bases outside the gene matches. The CDR3 DNA is TGTGCCAGCACGTTCGGGACAGCAACTGGAAACACCATATATTTT. Its protein product is CASTFGTATGNTIYF.

V usage is TRBV7-9 and J usage is TRBJ2-6, with D possibly matching TRBD1 (6 bases). The CDR3 has 13 residues. The V gene's germline CDR1 is SEHNR and CDR2 FQNEAQ (reference sequence). The chain's CDR3 is CSKGGSGANVLTF. The CDR3 DNA is TGTTCGAAAGGGGGTTCTGGGGCCAACGTCCTGACTTTC.

The J gene is TRBJ2-7, the V gene TRBV4-3; 12 nucleotides align to TRBD2. The germline CDR1 and CDR2 sequences are LGHNA and YSLEER. The trim removed 0 bases at V and 4 bases at J, leaving 7 bases unmatched. The CDR3 is 17 residues long. CDR3: CASSQEASGGEVYEQYF. CDR3 coding DNA: TGCGCCAGCAGCCAAGAGGCTAGCGGGGGGGAAGTTTACGAGCAGTACTTC.

The chain has TRBV5-1 and TRBJ1-6; D is ambiguous. V was cut by 6 bases and J by 6 bases, with 13 bases left in between. The CDR3 length is 14 residues. Germline CDR1 SGHRS, CDR2 YFSETQ. The CDR3 sequence: CASTIDIFNSPLHF. The CDR3 nucleotides are TGCGCCAGCACCATCGACATTTTTAATTCACCCCTCCACTTT.

The genes are TRBV7-9 and TRBJ1-1; 7 bases align to TRBD1. The trim removed 5 bases at V and 1 base at J, leaving 4 bases unmatched. Looked up from germline, CDR1 is SEHNR and CDR2 is FQNEAQ (reference sequence). The length of the CDR3 is 14 residues. CDR3 sequence (DNA): TGTGCCAGCAGCCTGGGACAGCCGAACACTGAAGCTTTCTTT. It codes for CASSLGQPNTEAFF.

This clone was seen only once. The genes are TRBV18 and TRBJ2-1; 12 positions match TRBD1. The germline CDR1 and CDR2 sequences are KGHSH and LQKENI. Unmatched junction bases numbered 2, after V lost 3 bases and J lost 5 bases. The CDR3 loop spans 15 amino acids. The CDR3 sequence: CASSPGQGANNEQFF. The CDR3 DNA is TGTGCCAGCTCACCGGGACAGGGGGCGAACAATGAGCAGTTCTTC.

A few counts support this clone. DNA of the CDR3: TGTGCCAGCAGTGAAGGGGACAGGTTACGAGAAAAACTGTTTTTT. It is translated as CASSEGDRLREKLFF. The rearrangement uses TRBV2 and TRBJ1-4; 8 bases are a match to TRBD1. CDR3 length: 15 residues. The junction had 6 bases not matched to a gene; V was cut back by 1 base and J by 8 bases. Germline CDR1 reads SNHLY; CDR2 reads FYNNEI.

The chain joins TRBV7-3 to TRBJ2-3; 7 bases line up with TRBD1. Germline V gene data show CDR1 as SGHTA and CDR2 as FQGTGA. Trimming cost V 2 bases and J 1 base; bases outside gene matches: 0. This CDR3 comprises 14 residues. Here the CDR3 reads CASSLGQGTDTQYF. As DNA, the CDR3 is TGTGCCAGCAGCTTAGGACAGGGCACAGATACGCAGTATTTT.

The chain carries TRBV6-5 and TRBJ2-2; no definite D call. The V and J ends lost 6 bases and 7 bases respectively, with 12 bases between them. Germline CDR1 and CDR2: MNHEY and SVGAGI. CDR3 length: 13 residues. CDR3 protein: CASRGIRSGELFF. For the CDR3, the DNA is TGTGCCAGCAGGGGTATTAGAAGCGGGGAGCTGTTTTTT.